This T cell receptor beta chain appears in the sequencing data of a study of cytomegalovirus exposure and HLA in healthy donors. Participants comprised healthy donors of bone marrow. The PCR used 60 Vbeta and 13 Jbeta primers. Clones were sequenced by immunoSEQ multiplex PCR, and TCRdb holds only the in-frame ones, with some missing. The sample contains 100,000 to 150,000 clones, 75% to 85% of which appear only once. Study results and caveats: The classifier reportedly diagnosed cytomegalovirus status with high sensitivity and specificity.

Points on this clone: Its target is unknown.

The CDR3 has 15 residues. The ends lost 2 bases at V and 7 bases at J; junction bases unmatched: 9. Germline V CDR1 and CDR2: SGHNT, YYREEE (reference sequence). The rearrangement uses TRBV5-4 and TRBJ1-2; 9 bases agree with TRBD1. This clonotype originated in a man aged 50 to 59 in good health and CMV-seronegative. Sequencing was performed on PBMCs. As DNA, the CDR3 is TGTGCCAGCAGCTTTACTACAGGGGGCGCCGGTGGCTACACCTTC. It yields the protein CASSFTTGGAGGYTF.